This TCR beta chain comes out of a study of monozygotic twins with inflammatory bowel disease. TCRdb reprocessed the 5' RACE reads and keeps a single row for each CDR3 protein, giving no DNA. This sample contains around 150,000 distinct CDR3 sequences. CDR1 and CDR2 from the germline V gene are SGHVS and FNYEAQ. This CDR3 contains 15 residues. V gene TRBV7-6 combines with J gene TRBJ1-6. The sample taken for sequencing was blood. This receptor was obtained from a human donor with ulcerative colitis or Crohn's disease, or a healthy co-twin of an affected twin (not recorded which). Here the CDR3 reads CASSPAGLSNSPLHF.